This record looks at one T cell receptor (beta chain) sequence and its context. These data originate in a study of blood T cells in healthy people across ages. With a J-beta primer mix and a sample-barcoded 5' primer, a second PCR ran about 7 to 12 cycles. Via MiXCR, TCRdb re-called the 5' RACE reads, giving one row per CDR3 protein. The sample lists 980,000 or so distinct CDR3 sequences; roughly 50% were seen once. Germline loops: CDR1 MDHEN, CDR2 SYDVKM. The CDR3 contains 14 residues. The junction had 9 bases not matched to a gene; V was cut back by 8 bases and J by 3 bases. The clonotype originates from a man under 40 in good health. This chain connects TRBV28 to TRBJ2-7; 8 nucleotides match TRBD1. Sequencing was performed on blood. In DNA, the CDR3 is TGTGCCAGCCGCCGGACAGGGACCCTCTACGAGCAGTACTTC. Encoded protein: CASRRTGTLYEQYF.